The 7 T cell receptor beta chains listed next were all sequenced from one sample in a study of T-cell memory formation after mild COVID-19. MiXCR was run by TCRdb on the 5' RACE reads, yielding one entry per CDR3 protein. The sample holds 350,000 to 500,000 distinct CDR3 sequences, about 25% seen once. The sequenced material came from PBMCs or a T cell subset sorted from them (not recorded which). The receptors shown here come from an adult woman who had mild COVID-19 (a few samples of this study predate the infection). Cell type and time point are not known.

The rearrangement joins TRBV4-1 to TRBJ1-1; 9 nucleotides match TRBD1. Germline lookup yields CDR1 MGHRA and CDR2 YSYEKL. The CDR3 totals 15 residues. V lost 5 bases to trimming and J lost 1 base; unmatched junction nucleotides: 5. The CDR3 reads CASSYGQGTNTEAFF. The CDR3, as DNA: TGCGCCAGCAGCTATGGACAGGGGACGAACACTGAAGCTTTCTTT.

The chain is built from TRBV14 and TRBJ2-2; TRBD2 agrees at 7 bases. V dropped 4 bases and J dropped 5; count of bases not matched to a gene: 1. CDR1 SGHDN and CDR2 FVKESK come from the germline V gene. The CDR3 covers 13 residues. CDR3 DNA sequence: TGTGCCAGCAGCCGACTAGCTACCGGGGAGCTGTTTTTT. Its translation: CASSRLATGELFF.

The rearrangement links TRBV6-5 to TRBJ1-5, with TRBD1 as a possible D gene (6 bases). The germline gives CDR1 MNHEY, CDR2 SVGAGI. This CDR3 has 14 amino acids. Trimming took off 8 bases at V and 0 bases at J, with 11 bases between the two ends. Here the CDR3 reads CASSRTDSNQPQHF. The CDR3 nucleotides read TGTGCCAGCTCTAGGACAGATAGCAATCAGCCCCAGCATTTT.

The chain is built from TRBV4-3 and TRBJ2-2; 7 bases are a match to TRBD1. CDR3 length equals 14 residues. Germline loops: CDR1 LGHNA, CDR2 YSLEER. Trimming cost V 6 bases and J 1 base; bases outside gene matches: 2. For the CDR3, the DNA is TGCGCCAGCAGGGACAGGCTGAACACCGGGGAGCTGTTTTTT. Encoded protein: CASRDRLNTGELFF.

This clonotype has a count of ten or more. The CDR3 DNA sequence: TGTGCCAGCAGCGCTGGTGGGGGTCAAGAGACCCAGTACTTC. This encodes CASSAGGGQETQYF. This chain links TRBV7-8 with TRBJ2-5; the D gene could be TRBD1 or TRBD2 (5 bases each). V lost 5 bases, J lost 2 bases, and 12 bases lay in between. Germline V gives CDR1 SGHVS, CDR2 FQNEAQ. The CDR3 has 14 amino acids.

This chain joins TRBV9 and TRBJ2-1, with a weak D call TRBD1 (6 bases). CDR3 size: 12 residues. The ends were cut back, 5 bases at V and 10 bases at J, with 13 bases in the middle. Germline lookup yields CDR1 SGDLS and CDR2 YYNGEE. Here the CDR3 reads CASSGQFGEQFF. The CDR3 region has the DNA TGTGCCAGCAGTGGACAGTTCGGGGAGCAGTTCTTC.

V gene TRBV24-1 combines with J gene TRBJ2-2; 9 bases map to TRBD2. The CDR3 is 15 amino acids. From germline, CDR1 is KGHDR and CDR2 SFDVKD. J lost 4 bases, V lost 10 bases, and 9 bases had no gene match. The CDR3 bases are TGTGCCACGGGAAGGCCTAGCGGGGCCACCGGGGAGCTGTTTTTT. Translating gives CATGRPSGATGELFF.